These T cell receptor beta chains were read from a single sample in a study of T cell responses to AZD1222 COVID-19 vaccine. Sequencing used immunoSEQ multiplex PCR; TCRdb keeps in-frame clones, though not all of them. Here the sample spans fewer than 95,000 clones, 80% to 90% being singletons. This sample comprised peripheral blood, obtained on day 0 of AZD1222 vaccination. These TCRs come from an adult in good health. Each CDR3 is given with its conserved first and last residue. The order of the fields is J gene, D gene, clone size, V gene, CDR3 DNA, CDR3 protein. The D gene is left open where the match is weak. Only part of the rows carry a size: once, few, many, or a class if the clone is expanded.

j_gene: TRBJ1-4
d_gene: TRBD1
abundance: .
v_gene: TRBV28
CDR3nt: TGTGCCAGCAGTTTAGCCGCGACAGGGGGTGAAAAACTGTTTTTT
CDR3aa: CASSLAATGGEKLFF

j_gene: TRBJ2-7
d_gene: TRBD1
abundance: .
v_gene: TRBV3-1/TRBV3-2
CDR3nt: TGTGCCAGCAGCTGGGGACAGGGGGTTTACGAGCAGTACTTC
CDR3aa: CASSWGQGVYEQYF

j_gene: TRBJ2-7
d_gene: TRBD2
abundance: .
v_gene: TRBV6-5
CDR3nt: TGTGCCAGCGCTGTTACCGGAGCGGGAGTCTACGAGCAGTACTTC
CDR3aa: CASAVTGAGVYEQYF

j_gene: TRBJ1-1
d_gene: .
abundance: .
v_gene: TRBV5-1
CDR3nt: TGCGCCAGCAGCTTGGGACAGCTAGCCTCCGAAGCTTTCTTT
CDR3aa: CASSLGQLASEAFF

j_gene: TRBJ2-5
d_gene: .
abundance: .
v_gene: TRBV9
CDR3nt: TGTGCCAGCAGCCCCCGGTGGCTAGGGGGAGAAGGAGAGACCCAGTACTTC
CDR3aa: CASSPRWLGGEGETQYF

j_gene: TRBJ2-3
d_gene: TRBD2
abundance: .
v_gene: TRBV7-6
CDR3nt: TGTGCCAGCAGCTTTGACGCTAGCGGGAGATCTGGAGATACGCAGTATTTT
CDR3aa: CASSFDASGRSGDTQYF

j_gene: TRBJ1-1
d_gene: .
abundance: .
v_gene: TRBV19
CDR3nt: TGTGCCAGTAGTATCATCGGGGGCGCGAGCACTGAAGCTTTCTTT
CDR3aa: CASSIIGGASTEAFF

j_gene: TRBJ1-2
d_gene: .
abundance: .
v_gene: TRBV5-1
CDR3nt: TGCGCCAGCAGCGCCGGACCCCAATGGGGCTACACCTTC
CDR3aa: CASSAGPQWGYTF

j_gene: TRBJ1-2
d_gene: .
abundance: .
v_gene: TRBV6-6
CDR3nt: TGTGCCAGCAGGGGCCTGGGGGTTGCTAACTATGGCTACACCTTC
CDR3aa: CASRGLGVANYGYTF

j_gene: TRBJ1-4
d_gene: TRBD1
abundance: few
v_gene: TRBV11-2
CDR3nt: TGTGCCAGCAGCTTATGGGACAGGGGAAAACTGTTTTTT
CDR3aa: CASSLWDRGKLFF

j_gene: TRBJ1-3
d_gene: .
abundance: .
v_gene: TRBV13
CDR3nt: TGTGCCAGCAGCTTAGGCTCTATCTCTGGAAACACCATATATTTT
CDR3aa: CASSLGSISGNTIYF

j_gene: TRBJ1-4
d_gene: TRBD1
abundance: .
v_gene: TRBV9
CDR3nt: TGTGCCAGCAGCGAGACAGGGGTTAATGAAAAACTGTTTTTT
CDR3aa: CASSETGVNEKLFF

j_gene: TRBJ1-1
d_gene: .
abundance: .
v_gene: TRBV30
CDR3nt: TGTGCCTGGAGTTGGGTAGGGGGGGACACTGAAGCTTTCTTT
CDR3aa: CAWSWVGGDTEAFF

j_gene: TRBJ1-1
d_gene: .
abundance: .
v_gene: TRBV12-5
CDR3nt: TGTGCTAGTGGTCAGGTATCCCCAGGAAACACTGAAGCTTTCTTT
CDR3aa: CASGQVSPGNTEAFF

j_gene: TRBJ2-1
d_gene: TRBD1
abundance: .
v_gene: TRBV7-9
CDR3nt: TGTGCCAGCAGCTTAGGGGCGGGACAGGTATACAATGAGCAGTTCTTC
CDR3aa: CASSLGAGQVYNEQFF

j_gene: TRBJ2-3
d_gene: .
abundance: .
v_gene: TRBV4-3
CDR3nt: TGCGCCAGCAGCCAAGATGGGGGCTCAGGCTCAGATACGCAGTATTTT
CDR3aa: CASSQDGGSGSDTQYF

j_gene: TRBJ1-5
d_gene: TRBD1
abundance: .
v_gene: TRBV2
CDR3nt: TGTGCCAGCAACTCGAACAGGGGGCCAGGTCAGCCCCAGCATTTT
CDR3aa: CASNSNRGPGQPQHF

j_gene: TRBJ1-1
d_gene: .
abundance: .
v_gene: TRBV29-1
CDR3nt: TGCAGCGTTGGTGGGATAGGGGGCACTGAAGCTTTCTTT
CDR3aa: CSVGGIGGTEAFF

j_gene: TRBJ2-2
d_gene: .
abundance: .
v_gene: TRBV2
CDR3nt: TGTGCCAGCGGGAGGAACACCGGGGAGCTGTTTTTT
CDR3aa: CASGRNTGELFF

j_gene: TRBJ2-1
d_gene: TRBD2
abundance: .
v_gene: TRBV30
CDR3nt: TGTGCCTGGAGTCTAATCCGGACTAGCGGGAGTAGCAATGAGCAGTTCTTC
CDR3aa: CAWSLIRTSGSSNEQFF

j_gene: TRBJ2-2
d_gene: TRBD2
abundance: few
v_gene: TRBV5-6
CDR3nt: TGTGCCAGCAGCTTGCAGGGAAGGGACTATAGCGGGGAGCTGTTTTTT
CDR3aa: CASSLQGRDYSGELFF

j_gene: TRBJ2-5
d_gene: TRBD2
abundance: .
v_gene: TRBV7-8
CDR3nt: TGTGCCAGCAGCTTCCGCCTAGCGGGGCTTCAAGAGACCCAGTACTTC
CDR3aa: CASSFRLAGLQETQYF

j_gene: TRBJ1-1
d_gene: .
abundance: .
v_gene: TRBV28
CDR3nt: TGTGCCAGCAGTTTAGGGCGGGCGGGAAACACTGAAGCTTTCTTT
CDR3aa: CASSLGRAGNTEAFF

j_gene: TRBJ1-5
d_gene: TRBD1
abundance: .
v_gene: TRBV19
CDR3nt: TGTGCCAGTAGTTCCCGTCAGACGGACAGGGGTGGACAGCCCCAGCATTTT
CDR3aa: CASSSRQTDRGGQPQHF

j_gene: TRBJ2-7
d_gene: .
abundance: once
v_gene: TRBV5-1
CDR3nt: TGCGCCAGCAGCTTGGGCCCATCCTACCACTACGAGCAGTACTTC
CDR3aa: CASSLGPSYHYEQYF

j_gene: TRBJ2-7
d_gene: TRBD2
abundance: .
v_gene: TRBV2
CDR3nt: TGTGCCAGCAGTGACCAGCGGGAGTTCGACGAGCAGTACTTC
CDR3aa: CASSDQREFDEQYF